This TCR beta chain emerged from a study of CD8 T cells in Susac syndrome. V gave up 2 bases and J gave up 4 bases, with 11 bases separating them. Per germline, CDR1 SGHVS and CDR2 FQNEAQ. There are 15 residues in the CDR3. Random hexamers were used to reverse transcribe 0.5 to 1 ug of RNA. The immunoSEQ assay covered 54 Vbeta and 13 Jbeta segments for CDR3. TCRdb called the immunoSEQ multiplex PCR reads again in MiXCR, with one record for every CDR3 protein. The sample lists about 160,000 distinct CDR3 sequences, 95% to 96% occurring once. V is TRBV7-8 and J is TRBJ2-2, with a weak D call TRBD2 (6 bases). This clonotype was sampled from a human donor with Susac syndrome. Source material: CD4+ T cells from PBMCs. CDR3: CASSLWGLSTGELFF. Here the CDR3 DNA reads TGTGCCAGCAGCTTATGGGGACTGAGCACCGGGGAGCTGTTTTTT.